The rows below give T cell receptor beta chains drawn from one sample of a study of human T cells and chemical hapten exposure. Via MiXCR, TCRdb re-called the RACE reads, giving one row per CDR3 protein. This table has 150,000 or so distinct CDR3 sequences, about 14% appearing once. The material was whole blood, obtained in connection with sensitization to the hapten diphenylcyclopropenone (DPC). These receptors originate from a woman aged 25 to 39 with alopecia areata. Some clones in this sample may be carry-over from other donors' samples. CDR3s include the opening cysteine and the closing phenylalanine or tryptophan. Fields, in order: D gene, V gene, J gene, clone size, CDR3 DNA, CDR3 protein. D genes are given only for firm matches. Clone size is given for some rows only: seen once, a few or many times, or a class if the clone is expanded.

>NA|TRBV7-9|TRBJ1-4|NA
TGTGCCAGCAGCTTAATACAGGCTAATGAAAAACTGTTTTTT
CASSLIQANEKLFF
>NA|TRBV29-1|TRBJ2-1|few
TGCAGCGAATCACAGGGCTCCTACAATGAGCAGTTCTTC
CSESQGSYNEQFF
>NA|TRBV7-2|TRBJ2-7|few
TGTGCCAGCACCCTTACCCGGGACTCTTACTACGAGCAGTACTTC
CASTLTRDSYYEQYF
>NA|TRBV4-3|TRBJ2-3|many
TGCGCCAGCAGCCCGAGAGGAGCAGTAGCAGATACGCAGTATTTT
CASSPRGAVADTQYF
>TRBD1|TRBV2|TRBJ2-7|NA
TGTGCCAGCATGGGGACAGGGGGTGACTACGAGCAGTACTTC
CASMGTGGDYEQYF
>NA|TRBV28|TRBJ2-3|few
TGTGCCAGCAGTTTAGCCCGGGGCGGGATCAGAGCAGATACGCAGTATTTT
CASSLARGGIRADTQYF
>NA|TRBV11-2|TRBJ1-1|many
TGTGCCAGCAGCTTAGATCTAATGAGGAACACTGAAGCTTTCTTT
CASSLDLMRNTEAFF
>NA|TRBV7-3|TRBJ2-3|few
TGTGCCAGCAGCTCCCCCCCCACAGATACGCAGTATTTT
CASSSPPTDTQYF
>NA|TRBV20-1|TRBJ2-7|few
TGCAGTGCTAGAGGTCCGAGAACACCGCCCTACGAGCAGTACTTC
CSARGPRTPPYEQYF
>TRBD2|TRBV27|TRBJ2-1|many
TGTGCCAGCAGTTTTATTGGACTAGCGGGGGGGGATGAGCAGTTCTTC
CASSFIGLAGGDEQFF
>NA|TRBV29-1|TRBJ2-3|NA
TGCAGCGTTGAACAGCGTACGCAGTATTTT
CSVEQRTQYF
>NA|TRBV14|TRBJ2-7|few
TGTGCCAGCAGCCAAGCGGGCTCCTACGAGCAGTACTTC
CASSQAGSYEQYF
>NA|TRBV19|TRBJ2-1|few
TGTGCCAGTAGTGACGACCTTTACAATGAGCAGTTCTTC
CASSDDLYNEQFF